One sample yielded the 10 T cell receptor beta chains listed below, sequenced in a study. TCRdb re-called the 5' RACE reads through MiXCR, storing one row per CDR3 protein. The sample contains 25,000 to 40,000 distinct CDR3 sequences, roughly 24% of which appear only once. Sample: naive CD4+ T cells sorted from a lymph node. Subset here: naive CD4+ T cells, CD4+CD45RA+CD25-. These receptors all stem from a female donor with breast cancer.

The rearrangement joins TRBV15 to TRBJ2-3; 10 nucleotides align to TRBD1. The CDR3 sequence is 16 residues long. The V segment lost 8 bases and the J segment 5 bases; nucleotides outside the gene matches: 13. Germline assignment: CDR1 LNHNV and CDR2 YYDKDF (reference sequence). CDR3 in amino acids: CATASSGTGAGDTQYF. The CDR3 DNA reads TGTGCCACCGCATCCTCCGGGACAGGGGCGGGAGATACGCAGTATTTT.

The chain combines TRBV9 with TRBJ2-1; D is perhaps TRBD2 (6 bases). The CDR3 contains 13 residues. V was shortened by 0 bases and J by 10 bases, with 11 bases between the two germline ends. Germline lookup yields CDR1 SGDLS and CDR2 YYNGEE. CDR3 sequence (DNA): TGTGCCAGCAGCGTAGCTCCGGAGGGCGAGCAGTTCTTC. Protein sequence: CASSVAPEGEQFF.

Concerning this clonotype: Since a much larger clone is just one base distant, this may be a read error. The chain recombines TRBV4-1 with TRBJ2-7, with 7 bases lining up with TRBD2. CDR1 is MGHRA, CDR2 YSYEKL, per germline. The CDR3 has 15 amino acids. The CDR3 sequence: CAGSQHSLASREQYF. CDR3 nucleotide sequence: TGCGCCGGCAGCCAACATTCACTAGCGTCGCGCGAGCAGTACTTC.

This clonotype occurred a few times. The chain joins TRBV9 to TRBJ2-1; D is unclear. This CDR3 is built from 16 residues. The V gene's germline CDR1 is SGDLS and CDR2 YYNGEE. V was trimmed by 0 bases and J by 6 bases, leaving 16 bases between them. Here the CDR3 DNA reads TGTGCCAGCAGCGTAGATCCCGGTACGTTAGGCAATGAGCAGTTCTTC. Its protein product is CASSVDPGTLGNEQFF.

This clonotype was observed many times. The chain is built from TRBV28 and TRBJ2-7; D is undetermined. CDR3 size: 15 residues. CDR1 is MDHEN and CDR2 is SYDVKM in the germline V gene. V shed 3 bases and J shed 3 bases, with 15 bases lying between them. CDR3 DNA: TGTGCCAGCAGTTTGGGGTTAGGTGGTCTCTACGAGCAGTACTTC. Amino acids: CASSLGLGGLYEQYF. Full variable domain (rest looked up from reference TRBV28 and TRBJ2-7): DVKVTQSSRYLVKRTGEKVFLECVQDMDHENMFWYRQDPGLGLRLIYFSYDVKMKEKGDIPEGYSVSREKKERFSLILESASTNQTSMYLCASSLGLGGLYEQYFGPGTRLTVT.

This chain uses TRBV20-1 with TRBJ1-6; 8 nucleotides agree with TRBD1. This CDR3 is 15 amino acids long. Germline values: CDR1 DFQATT, CDR2 SNEGSKA (reference sequence). J gave up 8 bases and V 5 bases, and 11 bases lay outside the gene matches. The CDR3, as DNA: TGCAGTGCTCTCACTATGACAGGGGAGGATTCACCCCTCCACTTT. Residues: CSALTMTGEDSPLHF.

DNA of the CDR3: TGTGCCAGCACTAACCGGGGAGGGCCGTATAATTCACCCCTCCACTTT. It specifies CASTNRGGPYNSPLHF. The rearrangement joins TRBV28 to TRBJ1-6; D not certain. V was clipped by 7 bases and J by 4 bases, with 17 bases between them. The CDR3 spans 16 residues. Germline V gives CDR1 MDHEN, CDR2 SYDVKM.

The sample holds one count of this clonotype. The junction does not match germline at one end; this may be a read error. The chain has TRBV4-1 and TRBJ1-1, with D possibly being TRBD1 (6 bases). From germline, CDR1 is MGHRA and CDR2 YSYEKL. CDR3 length equals 15 residues. The CDR3 DNA sequence: TGCGCCAGCAGCCAAAGCGGGGGGCTGAACACTAAAGCTTTCTTT. It codes for CASSQSGGLNTKAFF.

Only a few counts were recorded for this clonotype. The chain recombines TRBV7-3 with TRBJ2-5; 9 positions agree with TRBD1. Germline trimming cut 2 bases from V and 4 bases from J; bases unmatched to any gene: 2. The CDR3 totals 14 residues. Germline V gene lookup returns CDR1 SGHTA and CDR2 FQGTGA. The CDR3, as DNA: TGTGCCAGCAGCTTACAGGGACAGGGAGAGACCCAGTACTTC. This codes for CASSLQGQGETQYF.

Worth noting for this clonotype: A much bigger clone sits one base away, suggesting this may be a read error. The chain uses TRBV27 and TRBJ2-3; D gene uncertain. Germline V gene data show CDR1 as MNHEY and CDR2 as SMNVEV (reference sequence). This CDR3 has 13 residues. The CDR3 DNA sequence: TGTGCCAGTATGGTAAGGGCCACAGATACGCGGTATTTT. It codes for CASMVRATDTRYF.